This TCR beta chain stems from a study of shared clonotypes between healthy human individuals. Study conclusions and caveats: Sampling covered blood only; tissue repertoires likely differ. Generation of non-shared clonotypes was less probable than generation of clonotypes shared by all four donors.

Worth noting for this clone: No antigen is known for it.

Donors, without exception, were Caucasian adults residing in Nashville, Tennessee. Splitting of CD4+ cells produced CD45RA+ naive and CD45RA-negative memory subsets. The CDR3 is 15 residues long. Trimming took 4 bases from V and 6 from J, leaving 19 bases between them. Per germline, CDR1 SGHTA and CDR2 FQGNSA. Generated by immunoSEQ multiplex PCR, the TCRdb table keeps only in-frame clones and is missing some. The data hold nearly 1,000,000 clones, with over 75% observed a single time. This receptor was obtained from a young man in good health. The sample consisted of memory CD4+ T cells sorted from blood. As to subset: CD45RA-negative fraction. The V and J genes are TRBV7-2 and TRBJ2-7; the D gene is possibly TRBD2 (5 bases). The CDR3 here is CASSSVRGLGAEQYF. In nucleotides, the CDR3 is TGTGCCAGCAGCTCAGTTAGAGGGCTAGGTGCCGAGCAGTACTTC.